At least ten counts were recorded for the clone carrying this TCR beta chain. According to the study, TCR beta libraries were built with iRepertoire HTBI primers and CDR3-region Arm-PCR. MiXCR, run by TCRdb on the multiplex PCR reads, gives a single entry per CDR3 protein. There are 390,000 or so distinct CDR3 sequences in the sample; 10% to 15% occur only once, and approximately 20% lies in the top ten. Time point in this sample: newly diagnosed GD, antithyroid drugs for less than 3 months. After RNA was extracted from PBMCs, the TCR library was made from it. This CDR3 is built from 13 residues. The germline V gene encodes CDR1 SNHLY and CDR2 FYNNEI. Trimming pared 8 bases from V and 5 bases from J, leaving 16 bases between. This entry is derived from a study of regulatory T cells in long-lasting Graves disease. These data were also filed under a second study, of T cells in Graves' hyperthyroidism and ophthalmopathy.

The receptor's source is a woman aged 18-30 years with Graves disease. The chain joins TRBV2 to TRBJ2-7; possibly TRBD1 for D (6 bases). This specimen was peripheral blood mononuclear cells (PBMCs), taken at new diagnosis, from a patient treated with antithyroid drugs. The CDR3 sequence is CASHDKAGDEQYF. In nucleotides, the CDR3 is TGTGCCAGCCATGACAAGGCAGGGGACGAGCAGTACTTC.